The 32 T cell receptor beta chains below come from one sample, sequenced in a study of T cell responses to AZD1222 COVID-19 vaccine. Using immunoSEQ multiplex PCR, the repertoire was profiled, and TCRdb retains in-frame clones only, with some absent. The table lists some 89,000 clones, around 90% of them singletons, with around 2.2% in the top ten. The sample was peripheral blood, taken on day 0 of AZD1222 vaccination. These receptors all come from an adult in good health.

The V and J genes are TRBV11-3 and TRBJ2-2; a possible D gene is TRBD1 (6 bases). Deletions cut 1 base from V and 6 bases from J, with 6 bases between. Germline-derived CDR1 and CDR2 are SGHNT and YENEEA. The CDR3 is 13 residues long. The CDR3 bases are TGTGCCAGCAGCTTAGCAGGGGCCGGGGAGCTGTTTTTT. It yields the protein CASSLAGAGELFF.

This clone was seen just once. The chain couples TRBV7-9 to TRBJ2-4, with D possibly TRBD1 on 5 matching bases. Trimming left V 2 bases short and J 0 bases short, with 17 bases between. Per germline, CDR1 SEHNR and CDR2 FQNEAQ (reference sequence). The CDR3 loop spans 18 amino acids. Here the CDR3 reads CASSLIVDSFLAKNIQYF. CDR3 DNA sequence: TGTGCCAGCAGCTTAATCGTCGACAGTTTCCTAGCCAAAAACATTCAGTACTTC.

CDR3 DNA: TGTGCCAGCAGCGTAGGGAGCGGGGGGCGGGTCACCGGGGAGCTGTTTTTT. Amino acids: CASSVGSGGRVTGELFF. The chain uses TRBV9 and TRBJ2-2, with 9 bases that match TRBD2. The germline V gene encodes CDR1 SGDLS and CDR2 YYNGEE. After removal of 0 bases from V and 4 bases from J, the junction contained 7 bases not matched to a gene. The CDR3 covers 17 residues.

The chain employs TRBV15 and TRBJ2-3, with D perhaps TRBD1 (5 bases). CDR3 length: 15 residues. Germline V gene data show CDR1 as LNHNV and CDR2 as YYDKDF (reference sequence). V was trimmed by 0 bases and J by 2 bases, leaving 9 bases between them. This chain's CDR3 is CATSREGQLTDTQYF. DNA for the CDR3: TGTGCCACCAGCAGAGAGGGGCAACTCACAGATACGCAGTATTTT.

The V call is TRBV9, the J call TRBJ1-2, with a tentative D call TRBD1 (5 bases). The CDR3 spans 13 residues. V lost 4 bases to trimming and J lost 4 bases, with 11 bases between them. CDR1 is SGDLS, CDR2 YYNGEE, per germline. CDR3 sequence: CASSPREGYGYTF. The CDR3 nucleotides read TGTGCCAGCAGCCCCAGGGAGGGCTATGGCTACACCTTC.

In this sample, this clone turned up once. The V gene is TRBV5-8, the J gene TRBJ1-1, with no clear D. The germline V gene encodes CDR1 SGHTS and CDR2 YDEGEE. The CDR3 loop spans 13 amino acids. V gave up 2 bases and J gave up 4 bases, with 9 bases separating them. The CDR3 here is CASSFQMGTEAFF. The CDR3 nucleotides read TGTGCCAGCAGCTTTCAGATGGGCACTGAAGCTTTCTTT.

The chain carries TRBV5-6 and TRBJ1-4; 9 nucleotides match TRBD1. The J segment lost 7 bases and the V segment lost 5 bases, leaving 6 bases of the junction unmatched. The V gene's germline CDR1 is SGHDT and CDR2 YYEEEE. The CDR3 is 14 amino acids. This chain's CDR3 is CASSPGQGSEKLFF. The CDR3 nucleotides are TGTGCCAGCAGTCCTGGACAGGGGAGTGAAAAACTGTTTTTT.

The chain carries TRBV7-9 and TRBJ2-7, with a weak D call TRBD1 (6 bases). Trimming shortened V by 5 bases and J by 6 bases, and 14 bases separated the two germline ends. Germline V gives CDR1 SEHNR, CDR2 FQNEAQ (reference sequence). The CDR3 covers 13 residues. Here the CDR3 DNA reads TGTGCCAGCAGCGAGCGCCAGGGGAGCGAGCAGTACTTC. This gives the protein CASSERQGSEQYF.

As DNA, the CDR3 is TGTGCCAGCAGCGGTGGGGCCAACGTCCTGACTTTC. Its translation: CASSGGANVLTF. The chain links TRBV6-5 to TRBJ2-6; D is ambiguous. In germline, CDR1 is MNHEY, CDR2 SVGAGI. The CDR3 loop spans 12 amino acids. V was shortened by 6 bases and J by 3 bases, with 3 bases between the two germline ends.

The V and J genes are TRBV19 and TRBJ2-7; 7 bases align to TRBD1. Germline V CDR1 and CDR2: LNHDA, SQIVND (reference sequence). V shed 3 bases and J 4 bases; nucleotides not matched to a gene: 6. The CDR3 loop spans 14 amino acids. As DNA, the CDR3 is TGTGCCAGTAGTATTTCGGGACAGCGGTACGAGCAGTACTTC. It is translated as CASSISGQRYEQYF.

The V and J genes are TRBV3-1 (or the pseudogene TRBV3-2) and TRBJ1-4, with TRBD1 identical over 9 bases. CDR1 and CDR2 (germline): LGHDT, YNNKEL (reference sequence). V dropped 1 base and J dropped 8; count of bases not matched to a gene: 5. The CDR3 is 15 amino acids. The CDR3: CASSQGTGTGEKLFF. DNA of the CDR3: TGTGCCAGCAGCCAAGGTACCGGGACAGGGGAAAAACTGTTTTTT.

V usage is TRBV2 and J usage is TRBJ1-6, with D possibly matching TRBD1 (6 bases). In germline, CDR1 is SNHLY, CDR2 FYNNEI. Trimming removed 4 bases at V and 10 bases at J, with 17 bases between. The length of the CDR3 is 15 residues. This CDR3 is CASSVEQGGSSPLHF. For the CDR3, the DNA is TGTGCCAGCAGTGTCGAACAGGGAGGCAGCTCACCCCTCCACTTT.

The table lists this clone with a count of one. The DNA of the CDR3 is TGCGCCAGCAGCTTGGCCGGGTCGAACTATGGCTACACCTTC. Translating it yields CASSLAGSNYGYTF. The chain employs TRBV5-1 and TRBJ1-2; D remains ambiguous. The CDR3 has 14 amino acids. V was shortened by 0 bases and J by 2 bases, with 8 bases between the two germline ends. CDR1 SGHRS and CDR2 YFSETQ come from the germline V gene.

The rearrangement uses TRBV27 and TRBJ1-2; 10 bases line up with TRBD1. The CDR3 runs to 12 residues. Germline V gene lookup returns CDR1 MNHEY and CDR2 SMNVEV (reference sequence). V shed 8 bases, J shed 7 bases, and the junction held 4 bases outside the gene matches. The CDR3: CASRDRGLGYTF. The CDR3 DNA is TGTGCCAGCCGAGACAGGGGGCTTGGCTACACCTTC.

This clone has only a few counts. The chain recombines TRBV11-2 with TRBJ2-2; either TRBD1 or TRBD2 may supply D (6 bases each). V lost 7 bases to trimming and J lost 7 bases, with 19 bases between them. The CDR3 extends over 15 amino acids. In germline, CDR1 is SGHAT, CDR2 FQNNGV. The CDR3 sequence: CASNPIRGRFGELFF. In nucleotides, the CDR3 is TGTGCCAGCAACCCAATCCGGGGGCGGTTCGGGGAGCTGTTTTTT.

J is TRBJ1-4 and V is TRBV19; no clear D. CDR3 length: 15 amino acids. The V end lost 10 bases, the J end lost 7 bases, and 22 bases lay between the germline ends. Germline CDR1 LNHDA, CDR2 SQIVND (reference sequence). The chain's CDR3 is CATQTKGWLGEKLFF. CDR3 sequence (DNA): TGTGCCACTCAAACGAAGGGATGGTTGGGTGAAAAACTGTTTTTT.

This clone has only one observation. This chain uses TRBV10-3 with TRBJ2-1, with D maybe TRBD2 (6 bases). The germline gives CDR1 ENHRY, CDR2 SYGVKD. The CDR3 consists of 15 residues. Trimming left V 4 bases short and J 0 bases short, with 10 bases between. The DNA for the CDR3 is TGTGCCATCAGTGTAGCGGAGAGCTCCTACAATGAGCAGTTCTTC. It codes for CAISVAESSYNEQFF.

The chain is built from TRBV7-2 and TRBJ1-2; 10 nucleotides agree with TRBD1. Germline CDR1 is SGHTA and CDR2 is FQGNSA. The ends lost 4 bases at V and 4 bases at J; junction bases unmatched: 6. The CDR3 runs 15 residues. The CDR3: CASSSTGGVGYGYTF. DNA of the CDR3: TGTGCCAGCAGCTCGACAGGGGGCGTTGGCTATGGCTACACCTTC.

J is TRBJ2-1 and V is TRBV19; D is unclear. The length of the CDR3 is 17 residues. CDR1 is LNHDA and CDR2 is SQIVND in the germline V gene (reference sequence). V lost 7 bases and J 0 bases, leaving 19 bases between the germline ends. The CDR3 DNA is TGTGCCAGTACTCTAAAGTCTGGGTGGAGCTCCTACAATGAGCAGTTCTTC. Residues: CASTLKSGWSSYNEQFF.

This chain connects TRBV18 to TRBJ2-1; unclear D gene. Deletions cut 2 bases from V and 6 bases from J, with 14 bases between. The length of the CDR3 is 15 residues. Germline V CDR1 and CDR2: KGHSH, LQKENI. DNA for the CDR3: TGTGCCAGCTCACCAACGGACCTCCTCGGCAATGAGCAGTTCTTC. Amino acids: CASSPTDLLGNEQFF.

This chain joins TRBV3-1 (or the pseudogene TRBV3-2) and TRBJ2-7; TRBD1 matches at 7 bases. Trimming removed 4 bases from V and 3 bases from J; junction bases left unmatched: 3. The germline CDR1 and CDR2 sequences are LGHDT and YNNKEL (reference sequence). The CDR3 loop spans 13 amino acids. CDR3 sequence (DNA): TGTGCCAGCAGCCCTGACAGGGACTACGAGCAGTACTTC. Amino acid sequence: CASSPDRDYEQYF.

The chain couples TRBV9 to TRBJ2-3, with D possibly TRBD1 on 6 matching bases. V was trimmed by 4 bases and J by 2 bases, leaving 17 bases between them. Germline assignment: CDR1 SGDLS and CDR2 YYNGEE. There are 16 residues in the CDR3. CDR3 DNA sequence: TGTGCCAGCAGCCCTCATCCGGGGACATACACAGATACGCAGTATTTT. Its protein product is CASSPHPGTYTDTQYF.

The rearrangement joins TRBV18 to TRBJ2-5, with D possibly matching TRBD1 (5 bases). The ends were cut back, 0 bases at V and 4 bases at J, with 12 bases in the middle. The length of the CDR3 is 15 residues. CDR1 is KGHSH and CDR2 is LQKENI in the germline V gene. CDR3: CASSPPSRARETQYF. DNA for the CDR3: TGTGCCAGCTCACCACCGTCCAGGGCACGAGAGACCCAGTACTTC.

The chain is built from TRBV7-7 and TRBJ2-1; D ambiguous. V lost 3 bases, J lost 8 bases, and 5 bases lay in between. From germline, CDR1 is SSHAT and CDR2 FNYEAQ (reference sequence). There are 11 residues in the CDR3. CDR3 nucleotide sequence: TGTGCCAGCAGCTTCCCCCATGAGCAGTTCTTC. It translates to CASSFPHEQFF.

This clone was detected a few times. This chain connects TRBV5-6 to TRBJ1-2; D remains ambiguous. V was trimmed by 4 bases and J by 0 bases, leaving 7 bases between them. The CDR3 spans 13 residues. Germline assignment: CDR1 SGHDT and CDR2 YYEEEE. CDR3 sequence reads: CASSPVSNYGYTF. CDR3 DNA sequence: TGTGCCAGCAGCCCCGTATCTAACTATGGCTACACCTTC.

The gene calls are TRBV27 and TRBJ2-7; a possible D gene is TRBD1 (6 bases). Germline-derived CDR1 and CDR2 are MNHEY and SMNVEV (reference sequence). The CDR3 has 16 residues. V lost 1 base to trimming and J lost 5 bases, with 18 bases between them. The DNA of the CDR3 is TGTGCCAGCAGTTTATACAGGGTGACGCTCCGAAACGAGCAGTACTTC. This sequence encodes CASSLYRVTLRNEQYF.

The chain employs TRBV6-2 or TRBV6-3 and TRBJ2-2; 7 nucleotides match TRBD1. This CDR3 contains 14 residues. Germline CDR1 is MNHEY and CDR2 is SVGEGT. V was clipped by 5 bases and J by 7 bases; unmatched bases: 7. In DNA form, the CDR3 reads TGTGCCAGCAGTGGATTACGACAGGGCGGGGAGCTGTTTTTT. As protein: CASSGLRQGGELFF.

The chain employs TRBV19 and TRBJ1-2, with D perhaps matching TRBD1 (6 bases). The CDR3 covers 14 residues. V shed 7 bases and J shed 7 bases, with 19 bases lying between them. Germline V gene lookup returns CDR1 LNHDA and CDR2 SQIVND (reference sequence). The CDR3 sequence is CASNEGTRGSGYTF. As DNA, the CDR3 is TGTGCCAGTAACGAAGGGACCAGGGGAAGTGGCTACACCTTC.

This clone appeared a single time. The chain couples TRBV29-1 to TRBJ2-3, with 7 bases aligning to TRBD2. The germline gives CDR1 SQVTM, CDR2 ANQGSEA. This CDR3 has 14 amino acids. After removal of 5 bases from V and 2 bases from J, the junction contained 7 bases not matched to a gene. This CDR3 reads CSVRRGRDTDTQYF. CDR3 nucleotide sequence: TGCAGCGTTCGTCGGGGGAGGGACACAGATACGCAGTATTTT.

The CDR3, as DNA: TGTGCCAGCAGCCCCCGGGGAGGCTATGGCTACACCTTC. Protein sequence: CASSPRGGYGYTF. The genes are TRBV3-1 (or the pseudogene TRBV3-2) and TRBJ1-2; D unclear. V dropped 4 bases and J dropped 4 bases, with 10 bases sitting between them. Per the germline V gene, CDR1 is LGHDT and CDR2 is YNNKEL (reference sequence). CDR3 length: 13 residues.

The chain combines TRBV5-1 with TRBJ2-3, with a possible D match to TRBD2 (6 bases). The germline gives CDR1 SGHRS, CDR2 YFSETQ. V lost 0 bases to trimming and J lost 1 base, with 12 bases between them. The CDR3 extends over 16 amino acids. Here the CDR3 DNA reads TGCGCCAGCAGCTTGGGGATGCCGGGGGGCACAGATACGCAGTATTTT. Translation: CASSLGMPGGTDTQYF. The full variable domain, its missing parts supplied by reference TRBV5-1 and TRBJ2-3, is KAGVTQTPRYLIKTRGQQVTLSCSPISGHRSVSWYQQTPGQGLQFLFEYFSETQRNKGNFPGRFSGRQFSNSRSEMNVSTLELGDSALYLCASSLGMPGGTDTQYFGPGTRLTVL.

The chain employs TRBV18 and TRBJ2-5, with 10 bases that match TRBD2. V lost 1 base, J lost 5 bases, and 10 bases stayed unmatched. Germline CDR1 KGHSH, CDR2 LQKENI. There are 17 residues in the CDR3. The CDR3 nucleotides read TGTGCCAGCTCACCACTCGGGCAGCGGGAGGGTTTGGAGACCCAGTACTTC. Encoded protein: CASSPLGQREGLETQYF.